This T cell receptor (beta chain) was captured in a study of blood T cells in healthy people across ages. Broader study findings: Higher diversity and more naive CD4+ cells were features of long-lived donors, compared to aged donors.

Drawn from each donor were ten milliliters of peripheral blood. Each sample had at least 7 million PBMCs isolated. A second roughly 6 to 12 cycle PCR used barcoded and J-beta primers. TCRdb re-derived calls from the 5' RACE reads in MiXCR, one entry per CDR3 protein. The table lists about 800,000 distinct CDR3 sequences, 58% of them singletons. This clonotype has only a few counts. Antigen: not known. Source material: blood. The clonotype originates from a man aged 25-40 years in good health.

CDR3 in amino acids: CSVDRRDYGYTF. The CDR3 DNA follows: TGCAGCGTTGACAGGCGGGACTATGGCTACACCTTC. The chain couples TRBV29-1 to TRBJ1-2; D gene unclear. The CDR3 runs 12 residues. The germline V gene encodes CDR1 SQVTM and CDR2 ANQGSEA. Between the trimmed V and J ends, which lost 3 bases and 3 bases, there was a span of 8 bases.